Described below is a single T cell receptor beta chain sequence and its context. It has no known antigen specificity. The record has no base qualities; no much larger clone is one base away. Using the deep immunoSEQ assay, TCR CDR3 regions were amplified from genomic DNA by multiplex PCR. Genomic DNA extracted from each cell subset was distributed evenly over all wells of several immunoSEQ 96-well plates, and each plate served as one replicate. For sorted subsets, each replicate PCR was loaded with 150 to 250 ng genomic DNA, equivalent to about 30,000 T cell genomes. The purified libraries were quantified using a Qubit 3.0 fluorometer, sized with a Bioanalyzer 2100, and then quantified again using the KAPA Library Quantification kit. A separate single-read 150-cycle Illumina NextSeq 550 flow cell was used to sequence each immunoSEQ 96-well plate. The authors' pipeline ran thus. Because only junctional sequences without quality scores were contained in the immunoSEQ output, filtering matching that applied to full-length reads could not be performed. To assign V/J genes and CDR3, sequences were annotated against IMGT germline references using PyIR, a Python wrapper for IgBLAST v1.9. Reads were removed for weak V/J assignments (E-value above 1e-6), missing CDR3, stop codons, out-of-frame junctions, or ambiguous translated residues. V3J clonotypes were defined as sequences sharing the same inferred V gene, J gene, and CDR3 amino acid sequence. Percentage overlap between repertoires was calculated by dividing the number of shared unique clonotypes by the size of the smaller repertoire. Three approaches were used to assess repertoire richness: RTK rarefaction, the Chao1 estimator, and Recon v2.1 estimates of unobserved clonotypes. OLGA was used to compute generation probabilities for all TCRbeta clonotypes that the gDNA method yielded from a handful of donors. TCRdb mirrors the immuneACCESS table, restricted to in-frame sequences. Some clones are absent from its copies; in checked studies, under half trace to an unresolved V gene, and the reason for the others is unknown. That table gives V, J and clone size, and the DNA gave D and trimming. This sample is represented by millions of clones; over 85% of them were singletons. Together, the top ten hold about 0.37% of the sample.

This sample was included in a study of shared clonotypes between healthy human individuals (dated by TCRdb to 2018 to 2020). As for the study more broadly: Three men and a couple of women, aged 18 to 49 years, made up the cohort. For each donor, three plates each were used for CD4 naive and CD4 memory, two plates were used for CD8 naive, and one plate was used for CD8 memory. To estimate repertoire size and how much clonotypes are shared between individuals, the study performed deep sequencing of blood TCR repertoires from roughly five healthy adults. Different laboratories and diverse techniques were used to prepare libraries and sequence TCR repertoires, to increase sequencing depth and limit assay-specific biases. Leukapheresis yielded between about 0.85 and 10 billion PBMCs per donor.

Donors were healthy HIV-negative adults with no recently reported acute infections or vaccinations. All donors were Caucasian adults living in Nashville, Tennessee, USA. CD4+ T cells were enriched through magnetic negative selection, after which naive cells were positively selected on CD45RA and the remaining negative fraction served as the memory subset. Blood was obtained by leukapheresis, after which PBMCs were separated by Ficoll-Histopaque density gradient centrifugation and cryopreserved in liquid nitrogen vapor phase. Analytical flow cytometry was used to check the purity and quantity of each magnetically sorted T cell population. Each sorted fraction had its genomic DNA isolated and then quantified by UV absorbance on a Nanodrop 2000c. Spanning cysteine to phenylalanine, the CDR3 consists of 13 amino acids. This entry keeps only the CDR3 DNA: 39 bases, framed from base 1. CDR1 is given as MGHDK and CDR2 as SYGVNS, both from the germline V gene. Trimming at the junction amounts to 4 bases on V and 5 bases on J, and the germline ends lie 9 bases apart.

What the research found in general, with its limitations: The small number of donors limited the genetic and exposure-history diversity represented. When several donors were compared, the shared fraction of clonotypes was about 5.5% for naive CD4, approximately 3.3% for naive CD8, 2.3% for memory CD4, and 0.4% for memory CD8. Larger estimated clonotype richness was generally found for naive subsets than for memory subsets. Clonotypes shared by all four sorted-subset donors showed higher generation probabilities than non-shared clonotypes. Pairwise subsampling led to the expectation that sequencing depth would affect the degree of clonotype sharing among donors. Sampling was restricted to blood, and TCR repertoires in tissues likely differ from the TCR repertoires found in blood. Incomplete sequencing was indicated by rarefaction of sorted-subset datasets, despite the large sequencing depth.

The rearrangement combines TRBV25-1 with TRBJ1-5; the D segment could be TRBD1, given 5 matching bases. The sequence was collected from a man aged 18 to 30 in good health. Some clones in this sample may be carry-over from other donors' samples. The sequenced material came from naive CD4+ T cells from PBMCs. The intended sense of this specimen's cell subset or site label: CD45RA+ positively selected. The nucleotides read TGTGCCAGCAGTGGCAGGGTCGATCAGCCCCAGCATTTT. Its coded protein is CASSGRVDQPQHF.